These 17 T cell receptor beta chains share one sample of origin, sequenced in a study of blood T cells in healthy people across ages (dated by TCRdb to the mid-2010s). Library creation used 5' RACE. TCRdb lists the instrument as Illumina HiSeq 2500. A second PCR of 7 to 11 cycles was performed with a sample-barcoded 5' primer and a J-beta primer mix. TCRdb redid the processing of the public reads, applying fastp at Q25 and MiXCR, and retained in-frame beta chains. Merged by CDR3 protein, the rows form single entries marked with the most common genes and DNA. The sample contains fewer than 900,000 distinct CDR3 sequences, 36% of them found a single time. Of the sample, approximately 12% is held by the ten largest clones. Source material: blood. All receptors derive from a man between 18 and 29 years old in good health.

This clonotype was counted ten times or more. This sequence joins TRBV7-9 and TRBJ1-2; 8 bases match TRBD1. Germline lookup yields CDR1 SEHNR and CDR2 FQNEAQ (reference sequence). The CDR3 is 13 residues long. V shed 5 bases and J 10 bases; nucleotides not matched to a gene: 9. CDR3 protein: CASSLPGQGFYTF. The CDR3 DNA reads TGTGCCAGCAGCCTCCCAGGACAGGGCTTCTACACCTTC. The full variable domain, completed using reference TRBV7-9 and TRBJ1-2, is DTGVSQNPRHKITKRGQNVTFRCDPISEHNRLYWYRQTLGQGPEFLTYFQNEAQLEKSRLLSDRFSAERPKGSFSTLEIQRTEQGDSAMYLCASSLPGQGFYTFGSGTRLTVV.

The chain joins TRBV12-3 or TRBV12-4 to TRBJ2-3; 10 bases map to TRBD2. The V and J ends lost 4 bases and 4 bases, in that order; junction bases with no gene match: 5. CDR3 size: 15 residues. CDR3 DNA sequence: TGTGCCAGCAGTTCAGCGGGAGGGGTCGCAGATACGCAGTATTTT. Protein: CASSSAGGVADTQYF.

The gene calls are TRBV27 and TRBJ2-1; no reliable D call. The CDR3 runs to 15 residues. V lost 0 bases and J 10 bases, leaving 16 bases between the germline ends. Germline V CDR1 and CDR2: MNHEY, SMNVEV (reference sequence). For the CDR3, the DNA is TGTGCCAGCAGTTTATCGGGCCAACCGTCCTACGAGCAGTTCTTC. Translated: CASSLSGQPSYEQFF.

This clonotype showed up many times. The V call is TRBV4-3, the J call TRBJ2-1, with D unresolved. In germline, CDR1 is LGHNA, CDR2 YSLEER. This CDR3 region has 13 residues. The V and J ends lost 1 base and 7 bases respectively, with 8 bases between them. CDR3 nucleotide sequence: TGCGCCAGCAGCCAAGGATACGAAAATGAGCAGTTCTTC. Protein product: CASSQGYENEQFF.

The V call is TRBV4-2, the J call TRBJ2-2; TRBD2 aligns across 11 bases. The V and J ends lost 0 bases and 0 bases, in that order; junction bases with no gene match: 3. CDR3 length: 18 residues. Germline loops: CDR1 LGHNA, CDR2 YNFKEQ. CDR3 loop: CASSQDLAGGPNTGELFF. CDR3 bases: TGTGCCAGCAGCCAAGATCTAGCGGGGGGCCCGAACACCGGGGAGCTGTTTTTT.

The chain links TRBV12-3 or TRBV12-4 to TRBJ2-5, with 8 nucleotides matching TRBD2. The CDR3 sequence is 15 residues long. V lost 5 bases to trimming and J lost 11 bases; unmatched junction nucleotides: 16. For the CDR3, the DNA is TGTGCCAGCAGTCCTAATAGCGGGGTCCTTAATGAGCAGTACTTC. This codes for CASSPNSGVLNEQYF.

The sample holds many counts of this clonotype. V gene TRBV20-1 combines with J gene TRBJ2-7; possible D gene TRBD2, 6 bases. The germline gives CDR1 DFQATT, CDR2 SNEGSKA (reference sequence). With 6 bases removed from V and 0 bases from J, the gap between germline ends came to 15 bases. The CDR3 is made up of 14 amino acids. The CDR3 DNA reads as TGCAGTGCCCTAGGGAGTAGCGGCTCCTACGAGCAGTACTTC. As protein: CSALGSSGSYEQYF.

The DNA for the CDR3 is TGCGCCAGCAGCTTGGCCCCAAGGCGTTACGCAGATACGCAGTATTTT. Translated, it gives CASSLAPRRYADTQYF. The chain combines TRBV5-1 with TRBJ2-3; D gene unclear. V shed 0 bases and J shed 4 bases, with 15 bases lying between them. This CDR3 region has 16 residues. Germline lookup yields CDR1 SGHRS and CDR2 YFSETQ.

The chain carries TRBV4-3 and TRBJ2-6; D gene uncertain. Germline V gene lookup returns CDR1 LGHNA and CDR2 YSLEER. Trimming took 1 base from V and 5 from J, leaving 6 bases between them. This CDR3 has 14 amino acids. The DNA for the CDR3 is TGCGCCAGCAGCCAAGTTGATAGGGCCAACGTCCTGACTTTC. Encoded protein: CASSQVDRANVLTF.

With regard to this clonotype: This could be a read error, since a much larger clone is one nucleotide away. The genes are TRBV6-2 or TRBV6-3 and TRBJ2-7, with D unresolved. This CDR3 comprises 15 residues. Germline assignment: CDR1 MNHEY and CDR2 SVGEGT. V dropped 2 bases and J dropped 3 bases, with 14 bases sitting between them. Here the CDR3 DNA reads TGTGCCAGCAGTTACGTCCCCCGAAGCCTCTACGAGCAGTACTTC. Protein: CASSYVPRSLYEQYF.

This chain connects TRBV5-6 to TRBJ1-1; D might be TRBD1 (5 bases). V lost 6 bases and J lost 1, with 16 bases in between. This CDR3 spans 15 amino acids. Germline loops: CDR1 SGHDT, CDR2 YYEEEE. The chain's CDR3 is CASNVRQGRNTEAFF. CDR3 sequence (DNA): TGTGCCAGCAACGTGCGTCAGGGCCGGAACACTGAAGCTTTCTTT. Filled out from reference TRBV5-6 and TRBJ1-1, the complete variable domain reads DAGVTQSPTHLIKTRGQQVTLRCSPKSGHDTVSWYQQALGQGPQFIFQYYEEEERQRGNFPDRFSGHQFPNYSSELNVNALLLGDSALYLCASNVRQGRNTEAFFGQGTRLTVV.

This clonotype came up once. The rearrangement joins TRBV6-5 to TRBJ1-2, with 7 nucleotides matching TRBD1. CDR3 length: 15 residues. The germline gives CDR1 MNHEY, CDR2 SVGAGI. V was clipped by 5 bases and J by 7 bases; unmatched bases: 13. The CDR3 spells CASSAPTTGQGGYTF. CDR3 coding DNA: TGTGCCAGCAGTGCCCCCACGACAGGGCAGGGTGGCTACACCTTC.

This clonotype was seen more than once but under ten times. The chain combines TRBV20-1 with TRBJ2-3; TRBD1 might be the D (6 bases). The CDR3 spans 13 residues. From germline, CDR1 is DFQATT and CDR2 SNEGSKA (reference sequence). V lost 2 bases and J 3 bases, leaving 9 bases between the germline ends. In DNA, the CDR3 is TGCAGTGCTAGAAGGACAGAAACAGATACGCAGTATTTT. Translating gives CSARRTETDTQYF.

This clonotype appeared a few times. The chain joins TRBV15 to TRBJ2-2; D not certain. In germline, CDR1 is LNHNV, CDR2 YYDKDF (reference sequence). The CDR3 consists of 15 residues. Between the trimmed V and J ends, which lost 1 base and 5 bases, there was a span of 11 bases. The CDR3 loop is CATSRVPEKTGELFF. CDR3 in DNA: TGTGCCACCAGCAGAGTCCCGGAAAAGACCGGGGAGCTGTTTTTT.

The genes are TRBV5-1 and TRBJ2-7; 7 bases agree with TRBD2. V lost 0 bases to trimming and J lost 7 bases; unmatched junction nucleotides: 10. There are 15 residues in the CDR3. Germline CDR1 is SGHRS and CDR2 is YFSETQ. The CDR3 nucleotides read TGCGCCAGCAGCTTGGACCAGCGGGACTACAATGAGCAGTACTTC. Translation gives CASSLDQRDYNEQYF.

This clonotype was recorded at least ten times. J is TRBJ1-4 and V is TRBV2, with TRBD1 identical over 8 bases. This CDR3 contains 14 residues. Germline CDR1 and CDR2: SNHLY and FYNNEI. V was pared by 3 bases and J by 7 bases, with 4 bases of the junction left unmatched. The CDR3 spells CASSETGDGEKLFF. The CDR3 DNA reads TGTGCCAGCAGTGAGACAGGGGATGGTGAAAAACTGTTTTTT.

The genes are TRBV28 and TRBJ2-4; 10 bases fit TRBD1. The ends lost 6 bases at V and 6 bases at J; junction bases unmatched: 5. Germline CDR1 MDHEN, CDR2 SYDVKM. The CDR3 is 14 residues long. CDR3 DNA sequence: TGTGCCAGCAGCACTGGGGACAGGGGAAACATTCAGTACTTC. Protein sequence: CASSTGDRGNIQYF.